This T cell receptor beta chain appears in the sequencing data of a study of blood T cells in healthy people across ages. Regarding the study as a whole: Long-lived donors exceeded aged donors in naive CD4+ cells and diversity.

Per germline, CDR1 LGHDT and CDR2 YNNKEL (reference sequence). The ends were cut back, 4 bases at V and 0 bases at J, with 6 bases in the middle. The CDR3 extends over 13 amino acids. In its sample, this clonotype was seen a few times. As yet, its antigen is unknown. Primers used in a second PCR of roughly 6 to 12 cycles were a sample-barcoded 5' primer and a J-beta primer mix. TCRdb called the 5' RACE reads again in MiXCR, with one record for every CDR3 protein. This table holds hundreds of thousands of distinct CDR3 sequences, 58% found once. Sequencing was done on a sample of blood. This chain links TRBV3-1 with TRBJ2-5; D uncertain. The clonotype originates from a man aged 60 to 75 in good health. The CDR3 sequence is CASSREHQETQYF. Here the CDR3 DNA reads TGTGCCAGCAGCCGAGAACACCAAGAGACCCAGTACTTC.